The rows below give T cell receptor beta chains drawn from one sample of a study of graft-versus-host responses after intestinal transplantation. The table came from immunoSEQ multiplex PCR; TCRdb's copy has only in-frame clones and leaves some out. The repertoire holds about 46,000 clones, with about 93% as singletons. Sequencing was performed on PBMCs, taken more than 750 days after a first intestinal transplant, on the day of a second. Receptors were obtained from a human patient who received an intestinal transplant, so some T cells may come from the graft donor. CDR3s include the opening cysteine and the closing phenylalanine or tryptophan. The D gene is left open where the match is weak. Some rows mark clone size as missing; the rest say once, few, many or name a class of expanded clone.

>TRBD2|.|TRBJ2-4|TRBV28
TGTGCCAGCAGTTCTCCGGGACTAGAAAACATTCAGTACTTC
CASSSPGLENIQYF
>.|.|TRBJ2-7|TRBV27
TGTGCCAGCAGTTTGGCAGCAGGGCGACTCTCCTACGAGCAGTACTTC
CASSLAAGRLSYEQYF
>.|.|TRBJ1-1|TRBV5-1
TGCGCCAGCAGCTTGGACCCAAACGAGAACACTGAAGCTTTCTTT
CASSLDPNENTEAFF
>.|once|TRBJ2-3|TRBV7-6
TGTGCCAGCAGCCAAGGACCGTCCACAGATACGCAGTATTTT
CASSQGPSTDTQYF
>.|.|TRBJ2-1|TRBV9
TGTGCCAGCAGCGTAGTTAGTAGCCGGAGTCAGGGTGAGCAGTTCTTC
CASSVVSSRSQGEQFF
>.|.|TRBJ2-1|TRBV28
TGTGCCAGCAGTACACCTGTCTACAATGAGCAGTTCTTC
CASSTPVYNEQFF
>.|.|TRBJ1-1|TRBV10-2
TGCGCCAGCAGTGAGGTGGTGGGCACTGAAGCTTTCTTT
CASSEVVGTEAFF
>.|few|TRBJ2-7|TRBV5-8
TGTGCCAGCAGCGCATTAGGAGAAGCGACCTACGAGCAGTACTTC
CASSALGEATYEQYF
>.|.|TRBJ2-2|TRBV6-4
TGTGCCAGCAGTGAAGCGAACACCGGGGAGCTGTTTTTT
CASSEANTGELFF
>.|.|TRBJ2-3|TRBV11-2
TGTGCCAGCAGCTTAGGTCCTAACAATGCTCAGAATACGCAGTATTTT
CASSLGPNNAQNTQYF
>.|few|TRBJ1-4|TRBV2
TGTGCCAGCAGGGCCACAACCCACAATGAAAAACTGTTTTTT
CASRATTHNEKLFF
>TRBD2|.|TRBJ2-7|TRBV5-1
TGCGCCAGCAGCTTTGGGCTAGCGGGAGGGCACCACGAGCAGTACTTC
CASSFGLAGGHHEQYF
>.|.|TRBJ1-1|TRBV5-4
TGTGCCAGCAGCTTTCAAGGGGTCTTGACGACTGAAGCTTTCTTT
CASSFQGVLTTEAFF
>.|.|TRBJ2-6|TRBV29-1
TGCAGCGTTTTTGGAAGCATACAAAGTCGGGCCAACGTCCTGACTTTC
CSVFGSIQSRANVLTF
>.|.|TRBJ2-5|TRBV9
TGTGCCAGCAGCCCCCTCCCCCGGGAGACCCAGTACTTC
CASSPLPRETQYF
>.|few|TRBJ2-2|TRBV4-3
TGCGCCAGCAGCCAAGATAGAGAGGGGGGGATGACCGGGGAGCTGTTTTTT
CASSQDREGGMTGELFF
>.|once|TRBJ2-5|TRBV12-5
TGTGCTAGTGGTTTGGTGGCGGAGACCCAGTACTTC
CASGLVAETQYF
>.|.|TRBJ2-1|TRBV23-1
TGCGCCAGCAGTCAATCGTGTAGATTTTGGTCCTACAATGAGCAGTTCTTC
CASSQSCRFWSYNEQFF
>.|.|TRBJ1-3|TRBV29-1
TGCAGCGTTGAAGCGGGAAACACCATATATTTT
CSVEAGNTIYF
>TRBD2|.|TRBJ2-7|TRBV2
TGTGCCAGCAGTGATTCTAGCGGGGATTACGGGCAGTACTTC
CASSDSSGDYGQYF
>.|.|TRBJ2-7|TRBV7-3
TGTGCCAGCAGCCCCATGGGGGGGGGCTTCGAGCAGTACTTC
CASSPMGGGFEQYF
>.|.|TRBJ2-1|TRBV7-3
TGTGCCAGCAGCTTAACTCCCATTGGGAGTGAGCAGTTCTTC
CASSLTPIGSEQFF
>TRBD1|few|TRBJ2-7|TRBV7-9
TGTGCCAGCAGCCCCCGTGGGACAGGGGCCTACGAGCAGTACTTC
CASSPRGTGAYEQYF
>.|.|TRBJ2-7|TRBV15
TGTGCCACCAGCACCGAGCAGTACTTC
CATSTEQYF
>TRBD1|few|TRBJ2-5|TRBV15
TGTGCCACCAGAAGACAGGGGGCCGGGCAAGAGACCCAGTACTTC
CATRRQGAGQETQYF
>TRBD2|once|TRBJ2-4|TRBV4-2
TGTGCCAGCAGCTCAGCGGGAGTGGACAAAAACATTCAGTACTTC
CASSSAGVDKNIQYF
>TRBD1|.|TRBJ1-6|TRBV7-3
TGTGCCAGCAGCTTGGGGACAGCGGATTCACCCCTCCACTTT
CASSLGTADSPLHF
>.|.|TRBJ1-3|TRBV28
TGTGCCAGCAGTACGGGAACGGGTCGGAGAAACACCATATATTTT
CASSTGTGRRNTIYF
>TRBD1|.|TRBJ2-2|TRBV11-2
TGTGCCAGCGGAGGGACAGGGGCTTTAACCGGGGAGCTGTTTTTT
CASGGTGALTGELFF
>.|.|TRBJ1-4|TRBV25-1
TGTGCCAGCAGTGACACTGCAACTAATGAAAAACTGTTTTTT
CASSDTATNEKLFF
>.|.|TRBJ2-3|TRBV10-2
TGCGCCAGCATTCAACTAGCCGTTAGCACAGATACGCAGTATTTT
CASIQLAVSTDTQYF
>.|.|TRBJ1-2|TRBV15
TGTGCCACCAGCAGAGTTGGGAGTGGCCTCGACTATGGCTACACCTTC
CATSRVGSGLDYGYTF
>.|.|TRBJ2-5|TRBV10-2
TGCGCCAGCAGTGTCCCGGCTAGGCTTACGGGAGAGACCCAGTACTTC
CASSVPARLTGETQYF
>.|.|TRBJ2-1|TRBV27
TGTGCCAGCAGTGCCCTGAATAGCCCGTCGCAGTTCTTC
CASSALNSPSQFF
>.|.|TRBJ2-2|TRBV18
TGTGCCAGCTCACCAAACAGGAACACCGGGGAGCTGTTTTTT
CASSPNRNTGELFF
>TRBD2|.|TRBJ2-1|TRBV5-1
TGCGCCAGCAGCTTTACCCTCCATAGCGGGAGGGACTCCTACAATGAGCAGTTCTTC
CASSFTLHSGRDSYNEQFF
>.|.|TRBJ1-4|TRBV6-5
TGTGCCAGCAGCCTATATGGGAGTTTTAATGAAAAACTGTTTTTT
CASSLYGSFNEKLFF
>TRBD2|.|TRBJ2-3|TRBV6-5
TGTGCCAGCAGTTACGAAGGACTAGCTTCAGATACGCAGTATTTT
CASSYEGLASDTQYF
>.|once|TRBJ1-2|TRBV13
TGTGCCAGCAGCTTCGGCAGAACAGCTTATGGCTACACCTTC
CASSFGRTAYGYTF
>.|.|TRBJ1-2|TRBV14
TGTGCCAGCAGCCCCTGGGGGCTGGACTATGGCTACACCTTC
CASSPWGLDYGYTF
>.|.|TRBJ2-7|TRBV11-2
TGTGCCAGCAGTAGAACAGGGACGTTCGAGCAGTACTTC
CASSRTGTFEQYF
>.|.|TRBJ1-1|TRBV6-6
TGTGCCAGCAGTTCCCCCCTGGAAGCTTTCTTT
CASSSPLEAFF
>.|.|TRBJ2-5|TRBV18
TGTGCCAGCTCACCCCCTACTCTGGAGACCCAGTACTTC
CASSPPTLETQYF
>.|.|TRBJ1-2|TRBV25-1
TGTGCCAGCAGTGAAGCAGATTCCTACTATGGCTACACCTTC
CASSEADSYYGYTF
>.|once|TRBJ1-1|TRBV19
TGTGCCAGTAGTATACTCGGGGGCAGTACTATGAACACTGAAGCTTTCTTT
CASSILGGSTMNTEAFF
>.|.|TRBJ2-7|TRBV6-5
TGTGCCAGCAGTTACTCGAGTGGGCCCTACGAGCAGTACTTC
CASSYSSGPYEQYF
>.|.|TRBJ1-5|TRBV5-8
TGTGCCAGCAGCCCTGGGACATCCCACAATCAGCCCCAGCATTTT
CASSPGTSHNQPQHF
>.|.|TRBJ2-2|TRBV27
TGTGCCAGCAGTCCCGCAGGGGTTGGCACCGGGGAGCTGTTTTTT
CASSPAGVGTGELFF
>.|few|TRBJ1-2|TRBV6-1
TGTGCCAGCAGTGAAGGGGTAGGGGCCCCCTCCTATGGCTACACCTTC
CASSEGVGAPSYGYTF
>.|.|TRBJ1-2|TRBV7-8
TGTGCCAGCAGCTTAGAATCTTACAGGATCGTTGGCTACACCTTC
CASSLESYRIVGYTF
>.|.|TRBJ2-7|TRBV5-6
TGTGCCAGCAGCCTAAACTTTAACGGGGCAAACTCCTACGAGCAGTACTTC
CASSLNFNGANSYEQYF
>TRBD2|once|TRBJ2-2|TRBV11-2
TGTGCCAGCAGCTACAGTCTAGCGGAATACACCGGGGAGCTGTTTTTT
CASSYSLAEYTGELFF
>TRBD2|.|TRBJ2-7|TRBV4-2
TGTGCCAGCAGCCAAGGGACTGGTAGCGGGAGTTCCTACGAGCAGTACTTC
CASSQGTGSGSSYEQYF
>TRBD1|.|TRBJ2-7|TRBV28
TGTGCCAGCAGCTGGGGACAGGGGGCGAGCGGGAGGCTTACCTACGAGCAGTACTTC
CASSWGQGASGRLTYEQYF
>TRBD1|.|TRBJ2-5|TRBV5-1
TGCGCCAGCAGTAGGAGAATCCCGGGACAGGGGGCAAGGGGAGAGACCCAGTACTTC
CASSRRIPGQGARGETQYF